This entry features one T cell receptor beta chain sequence. Its antigen is unidentified. This specimen comes from a study of blood T cells in healthy people across ages. Researchers isolated at least 6.5 million PBMCs per sample. The CDR3 contains 17 residues. The V and J ends lost 6 bases and 3 bases, in that order; junction bases with no gene match: 16. Germline CDR1 and CDR2: SQVTM and ANQGSEA. Study-wide results and limits: Across the age range, TCR beta diversity per million T cells fell in a roughly linear way.

Using a J-beta primer mix together with a sample-barcoded 5' primer, a second PCR was run for 7 to 11 cycles. A single record per CDR3 protein comes from TCRdb applying MiXCR to the 5' RACE reads. Here the sample spans approximately 800,000 distinct CDR3 sequences, around 62% being singletons. Sequenced material: blood. V usage is TRBV29-1 and J usage is TRBJ1-2; 10 bases are a match to TRBD1. The source is a man younger than 45 in good health. The CDR3 bases are TGCAGCGTGAGGCCGGGACAGGGGATTTCGAGGGACTATGGCTACACCTTC. Translating gives CSVRPGQGISRDYGYTF.